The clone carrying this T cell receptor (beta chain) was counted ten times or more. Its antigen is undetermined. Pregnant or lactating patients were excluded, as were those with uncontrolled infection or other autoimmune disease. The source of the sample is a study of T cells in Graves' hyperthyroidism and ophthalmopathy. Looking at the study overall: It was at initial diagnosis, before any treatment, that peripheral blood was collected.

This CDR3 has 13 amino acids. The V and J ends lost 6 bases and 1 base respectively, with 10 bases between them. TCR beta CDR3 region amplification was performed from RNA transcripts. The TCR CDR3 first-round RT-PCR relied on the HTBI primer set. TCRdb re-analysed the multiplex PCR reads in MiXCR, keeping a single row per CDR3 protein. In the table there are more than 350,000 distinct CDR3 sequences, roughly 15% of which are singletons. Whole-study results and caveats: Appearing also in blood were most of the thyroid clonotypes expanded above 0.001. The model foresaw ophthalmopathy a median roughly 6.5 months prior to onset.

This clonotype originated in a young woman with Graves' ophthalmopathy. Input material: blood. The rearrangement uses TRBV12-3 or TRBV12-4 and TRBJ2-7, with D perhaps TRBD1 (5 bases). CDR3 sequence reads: CASRSGLSYEQYF. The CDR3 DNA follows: TGTGCCAGCAGATCAGGGCTTTCCTACGAGCAGTACTTC.